This T cell receptor (beta chain) was obtained from a study of cytomegalovirus exposure and HLA in healthy donors. Notes on the study in general: Cytomegalovirus association was assigned to around 150 TCR beta chains.

The primer mix had 60 Vbeta and 13 Jbeta primers. Produced via immunoSEQ multiplex PCR; TCRdb's table is partial and in-frame only. The table has roughly 200,000 clones, about 89% seen once. The CDR3 contains 12 residues. The ends were cut back, 4 bases at V and 4 bases at J, with 7 bases in the middle. Germline lookup yields CDR1 GTSNPN and CDR2 SVGIG (reference sequence). About this clone: Antigen specificity is unknown.

This sequence joins TRBV30 and TRBJ2-2, with D possibly matching TRBD2 (5 bases). The specimen was PBMCs. The TCR sequence derives from a woman younger than 30 in good health and CMV-seronegative. CDR3 sequence reads: CAWTGVTGELFF. CDR3 in DNA: TGTGCCTGGACCGGGGTCACCGGGGAGCTGTTTTTT.